The 27 T cell receptor beta chains reported below all come from one sample, sequenced in a study of T cell repertoires in cytomegalovirus infection. For these receptors, no antigen is known. MiXCR, run by TCRdb on the reads, gives a single entry per CDR3 protein. The sample yields roughly 68,000 distinct CDR3 sequences, 22% seen once. Source material: PBMCs, sequenced either directly or after in vitro stimulation (not recorded which). These TCRs come from a human donor in good health (CMV status not recorded). Some clones in this sample may be carry-over from other donors' samples.

This clonotype was observed a handful of times. The chain links TRBV19 to TRBJ2-3; D is unclear. V was shortened by 7 bases and J by 2 bases, with 22 bases between the two germline ends. Germline V gives CDR1 LNHDA, CDR2 SQIVND (reference sequence). The length of the CDR3 is 17 residues. CDR3 in DNA: TGTGCCAGTACCCCCGGTATCAGAAACGATTACACAGATACGCAGTATTTT. Residues: CASTPGIRNDYTDTQYF.

This sequence joins TRBV7-6 and TRBJ1-4; TRBD1 matches at 9 bases. J lost 4 bases, V lost 5 bases, and 5 bases had no gene match. This CDR3 is built from 15 residues. The V gene's germline CDR1 is SGHVS and CDR2 FNYEAQ. This chain's CDR3 is CASSPRQGGNEKLFF. CDR3 coding DNA: TGTGCCAGCAGCCCAAGACAGGGGGGTAATGAAAAACTGTTTTTT.

This chain joins TRBV6-4 and TRBJ2-2; D possibly corresponds to TRBD1 (6 bases). The CDR3 contains 14 residues. Germline V gives CDR1 MRHNA, CDR2 SNTAGT. V lost 6 bases and J 3 bases, leaving 11 bases between the germline ends. The CDR3 spells CASRGRGDTGELFF. The DNA for the CDR3 is TGTGCCAGCAGAGGCAGGGGCGACACCGGGGAGCTGTTTTTT.

This rearrangement joins TRBV7-3 to TRBJ2-5; a weak D match, TRBD2 (7 bases). In germline, CDR1 is SGHTA, CDR2 FQGTGA. There are 13 residues in the CDR3. V lost 5 bases, J lost 5 bases, and 12 bases lay in between. The CDR3 loop is CASSRGGLETQYF. DNA of the CDR3: TGTGCCAGCAGCCGCGGGGGCTTGGAGACCCAGTACTTC.

This clonotype has ten or more counts. The chain employs TRBV4-3 and TRBJ1-6; 7 bases map to TRBD1. The CDR3 extends over 17 amino acids. V lost 0 bases, J lost 5 bases, and 7 bases stayed unmatched. Germline V lookup: CDR1 LGHNA, CDR2 YSLEER. CDR3: CASSQDSSGQNNSPLHF. The CDR3 DNA is TGCGCCAGCAGCCAAGACTCCTCGGGACAGAATAATTCACCCCTCCACTTT.

This clonotype has only a few counts. V usage is TRBV7-9 and J usage is TRBJ1-5, with a tentative D call TRBD1 (6 bases). The CDR3 has 15 amino acids. Germline loops: CDR1 SEHNR, CDR2 FQNEAQ (reference sequence). V shed 5 bases and J shed 2 bases, with 13 bases lying between them. The CDR3 here is CASSPAGAGNQPQHF. As DNA, the CDR3 is TGTGCCAGCAGCCCGGCGGGGGCAGGCAATCAGCCCCAGCATTTT.

This clonotype was recorded at least ten times. The chain uses TRBV7-8 and TRBJ2-7; a weak D match, TRBD2 (5 bases). The CDR3 covers 14 residues. Trimming stripped 5 bases from V and 4 bases from J, with 15 bases between. Germline lookup yields CDR1 SGHVS and CDR2 FQNEAQ. The CDR3 loop is CASSRAPGVYEQYF. The DNA for the CDR3 is TGTGCCAGCAGCCGTGCCCCCGGGGTTTACGAGCAGTACTTC.

The chain carries TRBV6-2 or TRBV6-3 and TRBJ1-1; tentative D call: TRBD1 (6 bases). In germline, CDR1 is MNHEY, CDR2 SVGEGT. This CDR3 contains 15 residues. Trimming removed 10 bases from V and 5 bases from J, with 23 bases in between. This CDR3 is CATVPGGAGKTEAFF. CDR3 bases: TGTGCCACCGTGCCCGGGGGGGCCGGAAAGACTGAAGCTTTCTTT.

The rearrangement uses TRBV5-1 and TRBJ1-1, with 7 bases fitting TRBD1. Trimming cost V 2 bases and J 7 bases; bases outside gene matches: 8. Germline V CDR1 and CDR2: SGHRS, YFSETQ. This CDR3 is built from 14 residues. The CDR3 bases are TGCGCCAGCAGCTTCACAGACAGGGAGAATGAAGCTTTCTTT. Amino acid sequence: CASSFTDRENEAFF. The variable domain in full, completed from reference TRBV5-1 and TRBJ1-1, reads KAGVTQTPRYLIKTRGQQVTLSCSPISGHRSVSWYQQTPGQGLQFLFEYFSETQRNKGNFPGRFSGRQFSNSRSEMNVSTLELGDSALYLCASSFTDRENEAFFGQGTRLTVV.

This clonotype was detected a few times. The V call is TRBV27, the J call TRBJ1-2, with D uncertain. Germline loops: CDR1 MNHEY, CDR2 SMNVEV (reference sequence). The CDR3 extends over 13 amino acids. V gave up 10 bases and J gave up 3 bases, with 15 bases separating them. The CDR3 spells CATSPSLDYGYTF. CDR3 nucleotide sequence: TGTGCCACCTCACCGTCCTTGGACTATGGCTACACCTTC.

A few counts support this clonotype. This chain uses TRBV7-3 with TRBJ2-1; 13 bases line up with TRBD2. The V segment lost 5 bases and the J segment 7 bases; nucleotides outside the gene matches: 5. Germline V lookup: CDR1 SGHTA, CDR2 FQGTGA. The CDR3 runs to 15 residues. The CDR3 loop reads CASSRGLAGANEQFF. The DNA of the CDR3 is TGTGCCAGCAGCCGAGGACTAGCGGGAGCTAATGAGCAGTTCTTC.

The sample holds many counts of this clonotype. The chain carries TRBV7-8 and TRBJ2-1, with 12 bases identical to TRBD2. The CDR3 contains 15 residues. Per germline, CDR1 SGHVS and CDR2 FQNEAQ. V dropped 6 bases and J dropped 8; count of bases not matched to a gene: 8. CDR3 in DNA: TGTGCCAGCAGGTTGACTAGCGGGAGTGTCGATGAGCAGTTCTTC. Residues: CASRLTSGSVDEQFF.

This rearrangement joins TRBV6-6 to TRBJ2-7, with D unclear. Germline V CDR1 and CDR2: MNHNY, SVGAGI (reference sequence). The CDR3 loop spans 14 amino acids. V gave up 2 bases and J gave up 2 bases, with 10 bases separating them. The chain's CDR3 is CASSYNQAPYEQYF. The CDR3 DNA follows: TGTGCCAGCAGTTACAACCAAGCCCCCTACGAGCAGTACTTC.

The rearrangement links TRBV11-2 to TRBJ2-1; perhaps TRBD2 as D (5 bases). The CDR3 covers 13 residues. Germline CDR1 and CDR2: SGHAT and FQNNGV. Between the trimmed V and J ends, which lost 8 bases and 4 bases, there was a span of 12 bases. The CDR3 region has the DNA TGTGCCAGCTCAGCGGAGATGTACAATGAGCAGTTCTTC. As protein: CASSAEMYNEQFF.

The chain links TRBV4-1 to TRBJ1-1, with a tentative D call TRBD1 (5 bases). V was clipped by 4 bases and J by 3 bases, with 18 bases between them. The V gene's germline CDR1 is MGHRA and CDR2 YSYEKL. The CDR3 runs to 16 residues. This CDR3 reads CASSREGIGLYTEAFF. The CDR3 DNA follows: TGCGCCAGCAGCCGGGAGGGGATTGGGTTGTACACTGAAGCTTTCTTT.

This clonotype turned up a few times. The gene calls are TRBV6-2 or TRBV6-3 and TRBJ2-7; 13 nucleotides align to TRBD2. The CDR3 consists of 16 residues. The germline V gene encodes CDR1 MNHEY and CDR2 SVGEGT. Trimming cost V 0 bases and J 4 bases; bases outside gene matches: 3. As DNA, the CDR3 is TGTGCCAGCAGTTACTCGAAACTAGCGGGAGGGTACGAGCAGTACGTC. Protein sequence: CASSYSKLAGGYEQYV.

Many counts were recorded for this clonotype. The chain combines TRBV12-3 or TRBV12-4 with TRBJ2-5; 7 bases match TRBD2. The ends lost 6 bases at V and 5 bases at J; junction bases unmatched: 6. CDR3 length: 13 residues. In DNA form, the CDR3 reads TGTGCCAGCAGCCTCAGCGGGATCGAGACCCAGTACTTC. Amino acids: CASSLSGIETQYF.

This clonotype has more than one count but fewer than ten. The V and J genes are TRBV6-5 and TRBJ1-2, with TRBD1 as a possible D gene (6 bases). From germline, CDR1 is MNHEY and CDR2 SVGAGI. The CDR3 contains 15 residues. V shed 0 bases and J shed 2 bases, with 10 bases lying between them. The CDR3, as DNA: TGTGCCAGCAGTTACTCGAGGGGGGTAAACTATGGCTACACCTTC. Translating it yields CASSYSRGVNYGYTF.

The J gene is TRBJ1-5, the V gene TRBV5-8; D perhaps matches TRBD1 (6 bases). The CDR3 length is 15 residues. Trimming cost V 6 bases and J 4 bases, with 17 bases left between them. Germline lookup yields CDR1 SGHTS and CDR2 YDEGEE. The DNA of the CDR3 is TGTGCCAGCAAGCGCGCGGGGGCCCGAAATCAGCCCCAGCATTTT. Amino acids: CASKRAGARNQPQHF.

This clonotype was found many times. V and J are TRBV19 and TRBJ2-6; the match to TRBD2 covers 10 bases. This CDR3 spans 17 amino acids. With 5 bases clipped from V and 3 bases from J, the junction kept 7 bases outside the gene matches. CDR1 LNHDA and CDR2 SQIVND come from the germline V gene (reference sequence). This chain's CDR3 is CASSASGRAGGANVLTF. CDR3 coding DNA: TGTGCCAGTAGTGCAAGCGGGAGGGCCGGTGGGGCCAACGTCCTGACTTTC.

This clonotype was picked up a small number of times. V gene TRBV11-2 combines with J gene TRBJ2-1, with 8 bases lining up with TRBD2. Germline V gene sequence: CDR1 SGHAT, CDR2 FQNNGV. Trimming removed 4 bases from V and 4 bases from J; junction bases left unmatched: 15. The CDR3 extends over 18 amino acids. CDR3 sequence (DNA): TGTGCCAGCAGCTCAACTCGGGGGGAGCGCGGGAGGTACAATGAGCAGTTCTTC. It encodes CASSSTRGERGRYNEQFF.

This clonotype was seen once. The CDR3 DNA follows: TGTGCCAGCAGTTTCGGGACAGGGGTAAGCAATCAGCCCCAGCATTTT. Its translation is CASSFGTGVSNQPQHF. The rearrangement joins TRBV12-3 or TRBV12-4 to TRBJ1-5; 10 bases match TRBD1. This CDR3 comprises 16 residues. The V gene end was trimmed by 3 bases and the J gene end by 1 base; junction bases not matched to a gene: 3.

Regarding this clonotype: Relative to the germline gene, one junction end is altered; a read error may explain this. V and J are TRBV11-2 and TRBJ1-2; TRBD1 might be the D (5 bases). Germline CDR1 is SGHAT and CDR2 is FQNNGV. The CDR3 is 15 residues long. DNA of the CDR3: TGCGCCAGCAGCCAAGATCCGGGGGCTAACTATGGCTACACCTTC. Translating gives CASSQDPGANYGYTF. Supplemented by reference TRBV11-2 and TRBJ1-2, the full variable domain reads EAGVAQSPRYKIIEKRQSVAFWCNPISGHATLYWYQQILGQGPKLLIQFQNNGVVDDSQLPKDRFSAERLKGVDSTLKIQPAKLEDSAVYLCASSQDPGANYGYTFGSGTRLTVV.

This clonotype was seen at least ten times. V and J are TRBV7-2 and TRBJ1-2; 7 nucleotides agree with TRBD1. The V gene's germline CDR1 is SGHTA and CDR2 FQGNSA. The CDR3 totals 16 residues. With V trimmed by 7 bases and J by 2 bases, 13 bases remained unmatched. The CDR3 spells CASKDDRAPLNYGYTF. CDR3 bases: TGTGCCAGCAAAGATGACAGGGCTCCCCTAAACTATGGCTACACCTTC.

The rearrangement joins TRBV6-6 to TRBJ2-3; D gene unclear. V gave up 2 bases and J gave up 6 bases, with 6 bases separating them. There are 12 residues in the CDR3. CDR1 is MNHNY, CDR2 SVGAGI, per germline (reference sequence). CDR3 coding DNA: TGTGCCAGCAGTTACCCCTGGGATACGCAGTATTTT. It translates to CASSYPWDTQYF.

This sequence joins TRBV25-1 and TRBJ2-7, with 8 bases matching TRBD2. Per germline, CDR1 MGHDK and CDR2 SYGVNS. The CDR3 spans 16 residues. Trimming took 10 bases from V and 6 from J; bases not matched to a gene: 20. The CDR3 nucleotides are TGTGCCATACAAAGACCCCCCGGGACTAGGGGCTCCGAGCAGTACTTC. Translation gives CAIQRPPGTRGSEQYF.

The chain uses TRBV7-2 and TRBJ1-6; D not resolved. The CDR3 is 15 residues long. Trimming left V 5 bases short and J 7 bases short, with 15 bases between. From germline, CDR1 is SGHTA and CDR2 FQGNSA. CDR3 amino acids: CASSMGGSVNSPLHF. CDR3 nucleotides: TGTGCCAGCAGCATGGGCGGTTCTGTAAATTCACCCCTCCACTTT.